The 32 T cell receptor beta chains below come from one sample, sequenced in a study of blood T cell repertoires in COVID-19. The table came from immunoSEQ multiplex PCR; TCRdb's copy has only in-frame clones and leaves some out. In the table there are about 220,000 clones, approximately 80% of which are singletons. Material: peripheral blood. These receptors came from a human donor in a cohort sampled during active COVID-19.

V usage is TRBV9 and J usage is TRBJ1-1; D unresolved. Germline V lookup: CDR1 SGDLS, CDR2 YYNGEE. V was pared by 3 bases and J by 3 bases, with 12 bases between. The CDR3 is 14 residues long. The CDR3 protein is CASSANNVDTEAFF. The DNA of the CDR3 is TGTGCCAGCAGCGCCAATAACGTAGACACTGAAGCTTTCTTT.

V is TRBV7-2 and J is TRBJ2-5; 10 bases align to TRBD2. The junction had 3 bases not matched to a gene; V was cut back by 6 bases and J by 2 bases. The CDR3 is 14 amino acids. Germline values: CDR1 SGHTA, CDR2 FQGNSA. The DNA for the CDR3 is TGTGCCAGCAGTCTAGCGGGGGATCAAGAGACCCAGTACTTC. Its translation is CASSLAGDQETQYF.

CDR3 sequence: CASSQERSSYNSPLHF. For the CDR3, the DNA is TGCGCCAGCAGCCAAGAGCGGAGCTCCTATAATTCACCCCTCCACTTT. The chain recombines TRBV4-3 with TRBJ1-6, with D uncertain. This CDR3 has 16 amino acids. The V end lost 0 bases, the J end lost 0 bases, and 6 bases lay between the germline ends. Germline loops: CDR1 LGHNA, CDR2 YSLEER.

This clone was seen a handful of times. The rearrangement links TRBV9 to TRBJ1-5; possibly TRBD1 for D (6 bases). Germline assignment: CDR1 SGDLS and CDR2 YYNGEE. The CDR3 is 14 amino acids. V shed 3 bases and J shed 5 bases, with 12 bases lying between them. Written as DNA, the CDR3 is TGTGCCAGCAGCGCCGGGACAAGGTATCAGCCCCAGCATTTT. It is translated as CASSAGTRYQPQHF.

The rearrangement links TRBV5-4 to TRBJ2-5; possibly TRBD1 for D (7 bases). The V end lost 0 bases, the J end lost 3 bases, and 9 bases lay between the germline ends. This CDR3 region has 14 residues. Germline V lookup: CDR1 SGHNT, CDR2 YYREEE (reference sequence). The CDR3 nucleotides read TGTGCCAGCAGCTTGGGCAGGGGGGAAGAGACCCAGTACTTC. Its translation: CASSLGRGEETQYF.

The chain joins TRBV15 to TRBJ2-3; no firm D call. The CDR3 totals 13 residues. Trimming stripped 0 bases from V and 6 bases from J, with 7 bases between. Germline V gene data show CDR1 as LNHNV and CDR2 as YYDKDF (reference sequence). The CDR3: CATSRDLSDTQYF. CDR3 nucleotides: TGTGCCACCAGCAGAGATCTCTCTGATACGCAGTATTTT.

The chain carries TRBV7-2 and TRBJ2-7; D is possibly TRBD2 (7 bases). The CDR3 extends over 15 amino acids. The ends were cut back, 5 bases at V and 2 bases at J, with 16 bases in the middle. Germline-derived CDR1 and CDR2 are SGHTA and FQGNSA. The CDR3 DNA is TGTGCCAGCAGCGTTACGGGGGGCCTACCCTACGAGCAGTACTTC. Its protein product is CASSVTGGLPYEQYF.

V usage is TRBV28 and J usage is TRBJ2-7, with D unclear. Germline V gene data show CDR1 as MDHEN and CDR2 as SYDVKM. This CDR3 spans 14 amino acids. Trimming pared 5 bases from V and 6 bases from J, leaving 17 bases between. This chain's CDR3 is CASSGPGPTLEQYF. The CDR3 nucleotides read TGTGCCAGCAGTGGCCCGGGTCCTACCCTCGAGCAGTACTTC. Looking up the rest from reference TRBV28 and TRBJ2-7 gives the full variable domain: DVKVTQSSRYLVKRTGEKVFLECVQDMDHENMFWYRQDPGLGLRLIYFSYDVKMKEKGDIPEGYSVSREKKERFSLILESASTNQTSMYLCASSGPGPTLEQYFGPGTRLTVT.

The chain has TRBV4-1 and TRBJ2-1, with 8 nucleotides matching TRBD2. Germline CDR1 and CDR2: MGHRA and YSYEKL. Trimming cost V 5 bases and J 4 bases; bases outside gene matches: 7. The CDR3 is 15 amino acids. CDR3 region: CASSGAVAGYNEQFF. CDR3 nucleotide sequence: TGCGCCAGCAGCGGCGCGGTAGCGGGGTACAATGAGCAGTTCTTC.

The V call is TRBV7-2, the J call TRBJ2-1, with 11 nucleotides matching TRBD2. The CDR3 extends over 17 amino acids. CDR1 and CDR2 from the germline V gene are SGHTA and FQGNSA. The J segment lost 6 bases and the V segment lost 1 base, leaving 8 bases of the junction unmatched. This CDR3 reads CASSLVSGGDLGNEQFF. DNA for the CDR3: TGTGCCAGCAGCTTAGTTAGCGGGGGGGATCTGGGCAATGAGCAGTTCTTC.

This clone was seen only once. The chain combines TRBV3-1 (or the pseudogene TRBV3-2) with TRBJ2-3; 13 bases are a match to TRBD2. Germline-derived CDR1 and CDR2 are LGHDT and YNNKEL (reference sequence). There are 15 residues in the CDR3. The V and J ends lost 1 base and 5 bases, in that order; junction bases with no gene match: 0. The CDR3 nucleotides are TGTGCCAGCAGCCAAGGACTAGCGGGAGGAGATACGCAGTATTTT. As protein: CASSQGLAGGDTQYF.

This clone was observed a single time. This chain uses TRBV27 with TRBJ2-5; TRBD1 agrees at 8 bases. V shed 8 bases and J 5 bases; nucleotides not matched to a gene: 16. This CDR3 contains 16 residues. Germline CDR1 reads MNHEY; CDR2 reads SMNVEV (reference sequence). The CDR3 bases are TGTGCCAGCTCGAAGCCCGGACAGGGAACGCAGGAGACCCAGTACTTC. This codes for CASSKPGQGTQETQYF.

V gene TRBV7-9 combines with J gene TRBJ1-5; no clear D. Germline-derived CDR1 and CDR2 are SEHNR and FQNEAQ (reference sequence). This CDR3 is built from 13 residues. The V end was cut by 5 bases, the J end by 4 bases, with 9 bases between. The CDR3, as DNA: TGTGCCAGCAGCGGCGGGCCTAATCAGCCCCAGCATTTT. Amino acid sequence: CASSGGPNQPQHF. Based on the CDR3 plus reference TRBV7-9 and TRBJ1-5, the full variable domain is DTGVSQNPRHKITKRGQNVTFRCDPISEHNRLYWYRQTLGQGPEFLTYFQNEAQLEKSRLLSDRFSAERPKGSFSTLEIQRTEQGDSAMYLCASSGGPNQPQHFGDGTRLSIL.

The V call is TRBV27, the J call TRBJ1-4, with D possibly being TRBD1 (5 bases). Germline V gives CDR1 MNHEY, CDR2 SMNVEV (reference sequence). The germline V and J ends were trimmed by 5 bases and 7 bases, with 17 bases remaining between them. CDR3 size: 15 residues. The CDR3 sequence: CASSASREVGEKLFF. CDR3 coding DNA: TGTGCCAGCAGTGCGTCCAGGGAAGTTGGTGAAAAACTGTTTTTT.

This clone occurred once. The chain uses TRBV7-9 and TRBJ1-1; no definite D call. Per germline, CDR1 SEHNR and CDR2 FQNEAQ (reference sequence). The CDR3 contains 13 residues. The V end was cut by 2 bases, the J end by 1 base, with 5 bases between. The CDR3 sequence: CASSLSRNTEAFF. CDR3 coding DNA: TGTGCCAGCAGCTTATCCCGGAACACTGAAGCTTTCTTT.

The chain is built from TRBV5-1 and TRBJ2-7; TRBD1 agrees at 9 bases. Per the germline V gene, CDR1 is SGHRS and CDR2 is YFSETQ. The CDR3 has 15 residues. V lost 2 bases to trimming and J lost 0 bases; unmatched junction nucleotides: 3. The CDR3 loop is CASSLQGAGSYEQYF. The CDR3 DNA sequence: TGCGCCAGCAGCTTACAGGGGGCCGGCTCCTACGAGCAGTACTTC.

The rearrangement uses TRBV19 and TRBJ1-4, with TRBD1 matching over 7 bases. CDR1 is LNHDA, CDR2 SQIVND, per germline (reference sequence). V lost 5 bases to trimming and J lost 3 bases; unmatched junction nucleotides: 6. The CDR3 is 15 residues long. The chain's CDR3 is CASSGSTGSNEKLFF. CDR3 DNA: TGTGCCAGTAGTGGGTCGACAGGGTCTAATGAAAAACTGTTTTTT.

This chain links TRBV6-1 with TRBJ1-4; 7 nucleotides line up with TRBD1. V lost 3 bases and J lost 0; bases outside the gene matches: 4. CDR1 is MNHNS and CDR2 is SASEGT in the germline V gene. The CDR3 covers 16 residues. The DNA for the CDR3 is TGTGCCAGCAGTGAGAGACAGGGCGCAACTAATGAAAAACTGTTTTTT. Translated, it gives CASSERQGATNEKLFF.

The chain carries TRBV15 and TRBJ2-3; 8 nucleotides line up with TRBD2. Germline CDR1 and CDR2: LNHNV and YYDKDF (reference sequence). The V and J ends lost 3 bases and 5 bases, in that order; junction bases with no gene match: 13. The CDR3 loop spans 17 amino acids. This CDR3 is CATSSGLRSGGQDTQYF. In DNA form, the CDR3 reads TGTGCCACCAGCAGTGGCCTCCGGAGCGGGGGACAAGATACGCAGTATTTT.

The chain couples TRBV15 to TRBJ1-6; D gene unclear. The CDR3 runs to 13 residues. Per germline, CDR1 LNHNV and CDR2 YYDKDF (reference sequence). V was cut by 5 bases and J by 8 bases, with 10 bases left in between. The CDR3 nucleotides are TGTGCCACCAGCTCCCAGGTCGATTCACCCCTCCACTTT. The encoded protein is CATSSQVDSPLHF.

This clone appeared a few times. The chain's CDR3 is CASSLSGVGAEAFF. CDR3 DNA sequence: TGTGCCAGCAGCTTATCCGGGGTTGGGGCTGAAGCTTTCTTT. The rearrangement joins TRBV7-8 to TRBJ1-1; D is ambiguous. Germline V gene lookup returns CDR1 SGHVS and CDR2 FQNEAQ. The CDR3 covers 14 residues. V was clipped by 2 bases and J by 6 bases, with 13 bases between them. The full variable domain, rest sourced from reference TRBV7-8 and TRBJ1-1, is GAGVSQSPRYKVAKRGQDVALRCDPISGHVSLFWYQQALGQGPEFLTYFQNEAQLDKSGLPSDRFFAERPEGSVSTLKIQRTQQEDSAVYLCASSLSGVGAEAFFGQGTRLTVV.

The chain uses TRBV3-1 (or the pseudogene TRBV3-2) and TRBJ2-3; 9 nucleotides match TRBD1. The CDR3 covers 15 residues. Trimming took 3 bases from V and 4 from J; bases not matched to a gene: 5. Germline lookup yields CDR1 LGHDT and CDR2 YNNKEL (reference sequence). The CDR3 nucleotides read TGTGCCAGCAGCCAGTCCGGGACAGGGTCAGATACGCAGTATTTT. It specifies CASSQSGTGSDTQYF.

DNA of the CDR3: TGTGCCAGCAGGACAGAGGCGGGGCTCTTTTACAATGAGCAGTTCTTC. Encoded protein: CASRTEAGLFYNEQFF. The chain couples TRBV2 to TRBJ2-1, with TRBD2 as a possible D gene (6 bases). V was cut by 6 bases and J by 4 bases, with 19 bases left in between. The CDR3 runs 16 residues. Germline CDR1 is SNHLY and CDR2 is FYNNEI.

V usage is TRBV7-2 and J usage is TRBJ2-7; tentatively, D is TRBD2 (6 bases). Germline values: CDR1 SGHTA, CDR2 FQGNSA. V was cut by 3 bases and J by 5 bases, with 14 bases left in between. This CDR3 contains 14 residues. This CDR3 reads CASSFGGMVNEQYF. The DNA for the CDR3 is TGTGCCAGCAGCTTTGGCGGGATGGTTAACGAGCAGTACTTC.

As to this clone: The same CDR3 arises from other DNA sequences in this sample as well. The chain uses TRBV5-1 and TRBJ2-1; 11 nucleotides match TRBD2. Losses at the gene ends were 3 bases for V and 4 bases for J; bases not matched to a gene: 3. Germline values: CDR1 SGHRS, CDR2 YFSETQ. The CDR3 spans 15 residues. The CDR3 DNA follows: TGCGCCAGCAGCTCCGGGACTAGCGGTTACAATGAGCAGTTCTTC. Translated: CASSSGTSGYNEQFF.

The gene calls are TRBV24-1 and TRBJ2-3; D remains unclear. CDR1 is KGHDR, CDR2 SFDVKD, per germline. Between the trimmed V and J ends, which lost 5 bases and 9 bases, there was a span of 11 bases. The CDR3 sequence is 12 residues long. This chain's CDR3 is CATSAGVTTQYF. The DNA of the CDR3 is TGTGCCACCAGTGCCGGTGTCACGACGCAGTATTTT.

The chain couples TRBV12-3 or TRBV12-4 to TRBJ2-2; D gene uncertain. There are 13 residues in the CDR3. Trimming removed 5 bases at V and 6 bases at J, with 10 bases between. In DNA form, the CDR3 reads TGTGCCAGCAGTCCCAGTCGATCCGGGGAGCTGTTTTTT. Its protein product is CASSPSRSGELFF.

This clone was detected many times. V and J are TRBV18 and TRBJ1-1, with TRBD1 identical over 7 bases. The germline CDR1 and CDR2 sequences are KGHSH and LQKENI. The CDR3 runs to 15 residues. V dropped 4 bases and J dropped 4; count of bases not matched to a gene: 9. The CDR3 is CASSLGQDAFTEAFF. The CDR3 DNA is TGTGCCAGCTCACTTGGACAGGACGCATTCACTGAAGCTTTCTTT. Supplemented by reference TRBV18 and TRBJ1-1, the full variable domain reads NAGVMQNPRHLVRRRGQEARLRCSPMKGHSHVYWYRQLPEEGLKFMVYLQKENIIDESGMPKERFSAEFPKEGPSILRIQQVVRGDSAAYFCASSLGQDAFTEAFFGQGTRLTVV.

This clone was seen just once. The rearrangement links TRBV18 to TRBJ2-7; 12 nucleotides match TRBD1. V dropped 6 bases and J dropped 5; count of bases not matched to a gene: 11. The V gene's germline CDR1 is KGHSH and CDR2 LQKENI. CDR3 length equals 16 residues. The CDR3 DNA reads TGTGCCAGCTCGACGGGACAGGGGGCACATTCGGACGAGCAGTACTTC. This encodes CASSTGQGAHSDEQYF.

The J gene is TRBJ1-1, the V gene TRBV3-1 (or the pseudogene TRBV3-2); no definite D call. The CDR3 is made up of 12 amino acids. V lost 1 base, J lost 10 bases, and 10 bases lay in between. CDR1 and CDR2 from the germline V gene are LGHDT and YNNKEL (reference sequence). CDR3 loop: CASSQGTGGAFF. The CDR3 coding sequence is TGTGCCAGCAGCCAAGGTACGGGTGGAGCTTTCTTT.

The rearrangement joins TRBV5-4 to TRBJ2-2; 8 positions match TRBD1. The germline CDR1 and CDR2 sequences are SGHNT and YYREEE (reference sequence). Trimming at V came to 0 bases and at J to 7 bases, leaving 5 bases not matched to a gene. CDR3 length equals 15 residues. Here the CDR3 reads CASSLAGGVGGELFF. The CDR3 nucleotides are TGTGCCAGCAGCTTGGCAGGGGGCGTTGGCGGGGAGCTGTTTTTT.

The chain has TRBV7-2 and TRBJ1-3; 7 nucleotides line up with TRBD1. V shed 5 bases and J 0 bases; nucleotides not matched to a gene: 10. Looked up from germline, CDR1 is SGHTA and CDR2 is FQGNSA. The CDR3 runs 17 residues. Here the CDR3 reads CASSHYGDSDSGNTIYF. As DNA, the CDR3 is TGTGCCAGCAGCCATTACGGGGACAGCGACTCTGGAAACACCATATATTTT.